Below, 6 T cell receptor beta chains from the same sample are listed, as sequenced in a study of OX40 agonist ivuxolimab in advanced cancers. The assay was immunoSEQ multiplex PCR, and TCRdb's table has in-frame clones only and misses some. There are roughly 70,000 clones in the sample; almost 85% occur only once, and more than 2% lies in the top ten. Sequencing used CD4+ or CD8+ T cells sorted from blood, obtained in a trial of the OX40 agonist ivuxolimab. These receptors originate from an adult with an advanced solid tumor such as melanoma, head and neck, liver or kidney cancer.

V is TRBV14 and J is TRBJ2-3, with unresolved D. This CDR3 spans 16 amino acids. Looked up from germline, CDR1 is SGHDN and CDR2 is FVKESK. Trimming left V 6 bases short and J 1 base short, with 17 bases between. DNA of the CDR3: TGTGCCAGCAGTTCAGACGGTGTTTTGGGCACAGATACGCAGTATTTT. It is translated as CASSSDGVLGTDTQYF.

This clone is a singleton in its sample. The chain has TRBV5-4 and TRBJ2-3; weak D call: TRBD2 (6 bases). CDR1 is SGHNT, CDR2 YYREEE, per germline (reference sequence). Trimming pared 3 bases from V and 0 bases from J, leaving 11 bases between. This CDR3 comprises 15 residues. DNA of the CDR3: TGTGCCAGCAGCTGGGGCGGGGAAAGCACAGATACGCAGTATTTT. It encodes CASSWGGESTDTQYF.

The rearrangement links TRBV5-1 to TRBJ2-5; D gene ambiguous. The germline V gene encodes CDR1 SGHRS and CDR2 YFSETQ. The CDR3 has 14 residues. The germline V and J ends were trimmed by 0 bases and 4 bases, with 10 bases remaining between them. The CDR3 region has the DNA TGCGCCAGCAGCTTGGTCGGCAGGAGAGAGACCCAGTACTTC. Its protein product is CASSLVGRRETQYF. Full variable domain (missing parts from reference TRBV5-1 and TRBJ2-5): KAGVTQTPRYLIKTRGQQVTLSCSPISGHRSVSWYQQTPGQGLQFLFEYFSETQRNKGNFPGRFSGRQFSNSRSEMNVSTLELGDSALYLCASSLVGRRETQYFGPGTRLLVL.

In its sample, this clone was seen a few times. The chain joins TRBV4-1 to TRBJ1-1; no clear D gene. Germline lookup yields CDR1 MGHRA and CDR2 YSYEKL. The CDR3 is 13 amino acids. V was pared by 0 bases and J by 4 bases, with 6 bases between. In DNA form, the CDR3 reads TGCGCCAGCAGCCAAGAAGGTGCCACTGAAGCTTTCTTT. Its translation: CASSQEGATEAFF.

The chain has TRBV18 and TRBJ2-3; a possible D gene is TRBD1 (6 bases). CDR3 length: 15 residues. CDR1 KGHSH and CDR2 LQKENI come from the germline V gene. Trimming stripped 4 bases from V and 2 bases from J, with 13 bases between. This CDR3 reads CASSRDRRFTDTQYF. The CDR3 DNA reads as TGTGCCAGCTCACGCGACAGGAGATTCACAGATACGCAGTATTTT.

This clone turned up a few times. The CDR3 nucleotides are TGTGCCAGCAGCGCCGGGACCCAGAGGGATGAGCAGTTCTTC. Residues: CASSAGTQRDEQFF. The genes are TRBV7-8 and TRBJ2-1; tentatively, D is TRBD1 or TRBD2 (5 bases each). This CDR3 comprises 14 residues. The V end was cut by 5 bases, the J end by 8 bases, with 16 bases between. Germline loops: CDR1 SGHVS, CDR2 FQNEAQ.